This entry concerns a single TCR beta chain. The target antigen is unknown. The CDR3 is 14 residues long. CDR1 is SEHNR and CDR2 is FQNEAQ in the germline V gene (reference sequence). The entry originates in a study of CXCR3-negative and CXCR3-positive naive CD8 T cells. Study results and caveats: Diversity proved comparably high across both naive subsets and much lower in memory CD8+ cells. Compared with CXCR3-negative naive cells, CXCR3-positive naive cells showed more hydrophobic TRB CDR3s.

UMI-labeled 5' RACE TRB cDNA libraries were prepared from the cells. TCRdb re-called the 5' RACE reads, yielding one record per CDR3 amino acid sequence without DNA. The sample table sets out roughly 110,000 distinct CDR3 sequences. Sorting was done in triplicate for each CD8+ T cell subset (about 330,000 cells each). CD45RO-CCR7+CD27+CD95- marked naive CD8+ T cells. The sequence was obtained from a human donor in good health. Some clones in this sample may be carry-over from other donors' samples. The V call is TRBV7-9, the J call TRBJ1-4. Material: naive CXCR3+ CD8+ T cells from blood. Subset of the sample: CD45RO-CCR7+CD27+CD95- naive CD8+ T cells expressing CXCR3 (TNR3+). CDR3 region: CASNIQETNEKLFF.